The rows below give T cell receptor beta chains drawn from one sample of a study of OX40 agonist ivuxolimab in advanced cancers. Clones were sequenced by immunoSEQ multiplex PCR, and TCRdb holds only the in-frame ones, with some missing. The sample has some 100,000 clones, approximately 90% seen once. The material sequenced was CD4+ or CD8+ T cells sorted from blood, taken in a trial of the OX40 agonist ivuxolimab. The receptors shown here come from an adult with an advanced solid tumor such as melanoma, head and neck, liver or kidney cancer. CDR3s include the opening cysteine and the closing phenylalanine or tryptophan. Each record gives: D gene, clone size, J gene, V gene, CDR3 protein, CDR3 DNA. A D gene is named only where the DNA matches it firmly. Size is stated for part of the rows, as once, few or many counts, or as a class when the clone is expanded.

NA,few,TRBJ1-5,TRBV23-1,CASRPRGSNQPQHF,TGCGCCAGCAGACCAAGGGGGAGCAATCAGCCCCAGCATTTT
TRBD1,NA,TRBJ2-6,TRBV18,CASSPLPGGTGANVLTF,TGTGCCAGCTCACCGCTCCCAGGGGGCACTGGGGCCAACGTCCTGACTTTC
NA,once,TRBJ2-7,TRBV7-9,CASSPFTNPTISYEQYF,TGTGCCAGCAGCCCCTTCACGAACCCAACCATTTCCTACGAGCAGTACTTC
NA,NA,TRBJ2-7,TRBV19,CASSSQRTYEQYF,TGTGCCAGTAGTAGCCAGCGGACCTACGAGCAGTACTTC
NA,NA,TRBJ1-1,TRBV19,CATQFWWGRDTEAFF,TGTGCCACGCAGTTCTGGTGGGGTCGGGACACTGAAGCTTTCTTT
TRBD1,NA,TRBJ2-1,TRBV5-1,CASSLEQGIYNEQFF,TGCGCCAGCAGCTTGGAACAGGGGATCTACAATGAGCAGTTCTTC
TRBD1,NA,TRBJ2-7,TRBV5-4,CASSFPGQGYEQYF,TGTGCCAGCAGCTTTCCGGGACAGGGGTACGAGCAGTACTTC
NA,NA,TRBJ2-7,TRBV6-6,CASRTLTISYEQYF,TGTGCCAGCAGAACTTTGACCATCTCCTACGAGCAGTACTTC
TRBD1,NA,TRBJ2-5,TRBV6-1,CASSDRTGPGTQYF,TGTGCCAGCAGTGACCGGACAGGGCCAGGGACCCAGTACTTC
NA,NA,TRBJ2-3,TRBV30,CAWSVRGLDTQYF,TGTGCCTGGAGTGTACGAGGACTCGATACGCAGTATTTT
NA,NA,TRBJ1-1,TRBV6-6,CASSPDRIEAFF,TGTGCCAGCAGCCCAGACAGGATTGAAGCTTTCTTT
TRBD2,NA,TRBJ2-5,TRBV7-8,CASSPSLAGGPETQYF,TGTGCCAGCAGCCCCAGCCTAGCGGGAGGGCCAGAGACCCAGTACTTC
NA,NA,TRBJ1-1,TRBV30,CAWTHTNTEAFF,TGTGCCTGGACCCATACGAACACTGAAGCTTTCTTT
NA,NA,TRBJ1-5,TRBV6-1,CASRRGDSNQPQHF,TGTGCCAGCAGGAGAGGGGACAGCAATCAGCCCCAGCATTTT
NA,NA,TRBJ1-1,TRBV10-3,CAITPLGGNTEAFF,TGTGCCATCACCCCGTTAGGGGGGAACACTGAAGCTTTCTTT
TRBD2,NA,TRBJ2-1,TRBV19,CASSRVAGPGTGEQFF,TGTGCCAGTAGTCGTGTAGCGGGACCCGGGACGGGTGAGCAGTTCTTC